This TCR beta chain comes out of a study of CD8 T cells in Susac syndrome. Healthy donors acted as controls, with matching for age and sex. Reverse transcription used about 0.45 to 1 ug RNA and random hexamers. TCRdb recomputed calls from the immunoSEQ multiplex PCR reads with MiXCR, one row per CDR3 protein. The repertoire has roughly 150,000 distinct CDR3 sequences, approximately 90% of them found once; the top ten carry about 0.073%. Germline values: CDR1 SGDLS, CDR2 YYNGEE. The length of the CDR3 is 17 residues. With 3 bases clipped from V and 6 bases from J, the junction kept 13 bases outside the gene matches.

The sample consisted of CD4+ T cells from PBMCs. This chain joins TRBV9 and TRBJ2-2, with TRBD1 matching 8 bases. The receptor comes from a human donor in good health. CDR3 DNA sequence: TGTGCCAGCAGCGGACGGCCGCAGGGGGCGCCCGCCGGGGAGCTGTTTTTT. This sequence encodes CASSGRPQGAPAGELFF.